The clone carrying this T cell receptor (beta chain) was observed a few times. Its antigen is not known. The study drew donors from healthy Caucasian individuals in Russia aged about 6 to 100. Primed by a sample-barcoded 5' primer and a J-beta primer mix, a second PCR proceeded for 7 to 11 cycles. MiXCR was run by TCRdb on the 5' RACE reads, yielding one entry per CDR3 protein. The sample carries hundreds of thousands of distinct CDR3 sequences, about 28% recorded once. The CDR3 contains 13 residues. The germline CDR1 and CDR2 sequences are DFQATT and SNEGSKA (reference sequence). These data are taken from a study of blood T cells in healthy people across ages. General study points: Donor CMV infection status was unknown, possibly confounding age-related changes in expanded clonotypes.

These data are also associated with another study on T cells of mothers and their children. According to that study: Thymic selection molds TCR recombination output in a comparable way in related and unrelated pairs. Overlap in related mother-child pairs always slightly exceeded unrelated pairs, never significantly.

The origin of this receptor is a boy between 2 and 10 years old in good health. Sequencing used blood. The chain recombines TRBV20-1 with TRBJ1-1; the match to TRBD1 covers 10 bases. CDR3 sequence: CRADRGPNTEAFF. CDR3 in DNA: TGCAGGGCAGACAGGGGGCCTAACACTGAAGCTTTCTTT.